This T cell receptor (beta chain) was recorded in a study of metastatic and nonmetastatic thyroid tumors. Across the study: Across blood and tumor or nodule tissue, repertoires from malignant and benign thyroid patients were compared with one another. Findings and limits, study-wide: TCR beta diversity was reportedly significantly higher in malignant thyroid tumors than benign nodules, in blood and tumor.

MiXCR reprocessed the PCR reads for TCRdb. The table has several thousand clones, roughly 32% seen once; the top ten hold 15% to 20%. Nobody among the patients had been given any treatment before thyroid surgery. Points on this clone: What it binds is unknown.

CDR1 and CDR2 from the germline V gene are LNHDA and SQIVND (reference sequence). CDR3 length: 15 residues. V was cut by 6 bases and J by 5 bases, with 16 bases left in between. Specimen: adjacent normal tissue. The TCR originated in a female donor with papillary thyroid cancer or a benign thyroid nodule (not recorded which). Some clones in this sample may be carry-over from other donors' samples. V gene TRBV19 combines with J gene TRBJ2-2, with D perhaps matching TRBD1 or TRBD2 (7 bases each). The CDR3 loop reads CASRETGRGTGELFF. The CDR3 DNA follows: TGTGCCAGTAGAGAGACAGGGAGGGGGACCGGGGAGCTGTTTTTT.